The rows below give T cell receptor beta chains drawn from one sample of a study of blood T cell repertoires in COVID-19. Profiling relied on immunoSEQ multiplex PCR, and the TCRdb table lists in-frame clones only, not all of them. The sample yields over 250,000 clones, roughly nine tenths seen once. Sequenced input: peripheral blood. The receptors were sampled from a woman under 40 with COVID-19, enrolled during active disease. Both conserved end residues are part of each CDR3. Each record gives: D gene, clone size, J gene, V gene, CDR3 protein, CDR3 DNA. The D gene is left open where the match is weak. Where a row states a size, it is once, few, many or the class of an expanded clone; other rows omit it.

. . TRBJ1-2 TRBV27 CASSFMPLQAYGYTF TGTGCCAGCAGTTTCATGCCACTCCAAGCATATGGCTACACCTTC
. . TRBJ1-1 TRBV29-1 CSESGVTEAFF TGCAGCGAAAGCGGTGTTACTGAAGCTTTCTTT
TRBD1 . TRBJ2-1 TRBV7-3 CASSLQGQGNGEQFF TGTGCCAGCAGCTTACAGGGACAGGGTAATGGTGAGCAGTTCTTC
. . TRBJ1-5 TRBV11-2 CASSRVPERPQHF TGTGCCAGCAGCCGGGTCCCAGAGAGGCCCCAGCATTTT
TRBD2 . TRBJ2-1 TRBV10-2 CASRDPGLANEQFF TGCGCCAGCAGGGACCCGGGACTAGCCAATGAGCAGTTCTTC
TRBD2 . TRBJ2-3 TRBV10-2 CASSGLAGNTDTQYF TGCGCCAGCAGCGGACTAGCGGGAAACACAGATACGCAGTATTTT
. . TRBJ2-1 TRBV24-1 CATSDLQGGMDEQFF TGTGCCACCAGTGATTTGCAAGGGGGTATGGACGAACAGTTCTTC
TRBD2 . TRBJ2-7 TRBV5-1 CASSTTSDSSYEQYF TGCGCCAGCAGCACGACTAGCGACAGCTCCTACGAGCAGTACTTC
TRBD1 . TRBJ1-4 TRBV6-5 CASSYSPGTGGEKLFF TGTGCCAGCAGTTACTCTCCAGGGACAGGGGGGGAAAAACTGTTTTTT
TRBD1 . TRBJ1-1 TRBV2 CASSSRDSRRAFF TGTGCCAGCAGTTCACGGGACAGCCGAAGAGCTTTCTTT
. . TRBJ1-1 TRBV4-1 CASSQDGVKTEAFF TGCGCCAGCAGCCAAGACGGGGTTAAGACTGAAGCTTTCTTT
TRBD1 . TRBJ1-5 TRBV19 CASSILDRDNQPQHF TGTGCCAGTAGTATACTGGACAGGGACAATCAGCCCCAGCATTTT
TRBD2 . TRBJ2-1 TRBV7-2 CASSLMLAGSYNEQFF TGTGCCAGCAGCTTAATGCTAGCGGGATCCTACAATGAGCAGTTCTTC
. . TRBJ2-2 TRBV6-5 CAVPGEGTGELFF TGTGCCGTCCCAGGGGAGGGCACCGGGGAGCTGTTTTTT
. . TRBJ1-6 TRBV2 CASDRDNSPLHF TGTGCCAGCGACAGAGATAATTCACCCCTCCACTTT
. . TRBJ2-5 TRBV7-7 CASSLEVASQETQYF TGTGCCAGCAGCTTAGAAGTAGCCTCCCAAGAGACCCAGTACTTC
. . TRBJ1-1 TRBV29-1 CSVHGGIDTEAFF TGCAGCGTTCACGGGGGAATTGACACTGAAGCTTTCTTT
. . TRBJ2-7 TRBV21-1 CASSNPGKPRSYEQYF TGTGCCAGCAGCAATCCGGGTAAGCCACGCTCCTACGAGCAGTACTTC
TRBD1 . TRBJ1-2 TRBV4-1 CASSQETTGRFGNGYTF TGCGCCAGCAGCCAAGAAACGACAGGGAGGTTTGGGAATGGCTACACCTTC
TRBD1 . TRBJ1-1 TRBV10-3 CAISEGGQGARTEAFF TGTGCCATCAGTGAGGGGGGACAGGGGGCGAGGACTGAAGCTTTCTTT
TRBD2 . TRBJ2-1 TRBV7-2 CASSLALADSSTSYNEQFF TGTGCCAGCAGCTTGGCCCTAGCGGATAGCTCTACCTCCTACAATGAGCAGTTCTTC
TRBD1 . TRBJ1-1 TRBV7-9 CASSVGQGAATEAFF TGTGCCAGCAGCGTAGGACAGGGGGCCGCCACTGAAGCTTTCTTT
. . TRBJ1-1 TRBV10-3 CAISETRGNTEAFF TGTGCCATCAGTGAAACCCGAGGGAATACTGAAGCTTTCTTT
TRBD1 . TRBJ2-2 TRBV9 CASSVLGQGSAGELFF TGTGCCAGCAGCGTATTGGGACAGGGGTCCGCCGGGGAGCTGTTTTTT
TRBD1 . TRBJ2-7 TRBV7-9 CASSLRDGTGPYEQYF TGTGCCAGCAGCCTTCGGGATGGGACAGGACCCTACGAGCAGTACTTC
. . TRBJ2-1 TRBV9 CASSPTELGGNEQFF TGTGCCAGCAGCCCCACCGAACTAGGAGGTAATGAGCAGTTCTTC
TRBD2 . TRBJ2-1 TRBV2 CASRVRAGDMDEQFF TGTGCCAGCAGAGTCCGGGCGGGAGATATGGATGAGCAGTTCTTC
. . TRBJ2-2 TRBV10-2 CASSVGGGNTGELFF TGCGCCAGCAGTGTGGGGGGAGGGAACACCGGGGAGCTGTTTTTT
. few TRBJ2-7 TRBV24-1 CATSDVEGGEQYF TGTGCCACCAGTGATGTGGAGGGTGGCGAGCAGTACTTC